This T cell receptor (beta chain) comes out of a study of T cell changes during pregnancy in multiple sclerosis. Libraries were prepared by immunoSEQ multiplex PCR; TCRdb keeps only in-frame clonotypes and omits some of them. The sample lists some 64,000 clones; 92% were seen once. The CDR3 sequence is 14 residues long. In germline, CDR1 is SQVTM, CDR2 ANQGSEA. With V trimmed by 7 bases and J by 1 base, 7 bases remained unmatched. In its sample, this clone was seen a few times. The receptor was derived from a female donor with multiple sclerosis, enrolled in a pregnancy study. The specimen comprised peripheral blood, sampled in the first trimester of pregnancy. The gene calls are TRBV29-1 and TRBJ1-2, with TRBD1 identical over 9 bases. CDR3 nucleotides: TGCAGCGCCGCCGGACAGGGGCGTAACTATGGCTACACCTTC. Protein product: CSAAGQGRNYGYTF.